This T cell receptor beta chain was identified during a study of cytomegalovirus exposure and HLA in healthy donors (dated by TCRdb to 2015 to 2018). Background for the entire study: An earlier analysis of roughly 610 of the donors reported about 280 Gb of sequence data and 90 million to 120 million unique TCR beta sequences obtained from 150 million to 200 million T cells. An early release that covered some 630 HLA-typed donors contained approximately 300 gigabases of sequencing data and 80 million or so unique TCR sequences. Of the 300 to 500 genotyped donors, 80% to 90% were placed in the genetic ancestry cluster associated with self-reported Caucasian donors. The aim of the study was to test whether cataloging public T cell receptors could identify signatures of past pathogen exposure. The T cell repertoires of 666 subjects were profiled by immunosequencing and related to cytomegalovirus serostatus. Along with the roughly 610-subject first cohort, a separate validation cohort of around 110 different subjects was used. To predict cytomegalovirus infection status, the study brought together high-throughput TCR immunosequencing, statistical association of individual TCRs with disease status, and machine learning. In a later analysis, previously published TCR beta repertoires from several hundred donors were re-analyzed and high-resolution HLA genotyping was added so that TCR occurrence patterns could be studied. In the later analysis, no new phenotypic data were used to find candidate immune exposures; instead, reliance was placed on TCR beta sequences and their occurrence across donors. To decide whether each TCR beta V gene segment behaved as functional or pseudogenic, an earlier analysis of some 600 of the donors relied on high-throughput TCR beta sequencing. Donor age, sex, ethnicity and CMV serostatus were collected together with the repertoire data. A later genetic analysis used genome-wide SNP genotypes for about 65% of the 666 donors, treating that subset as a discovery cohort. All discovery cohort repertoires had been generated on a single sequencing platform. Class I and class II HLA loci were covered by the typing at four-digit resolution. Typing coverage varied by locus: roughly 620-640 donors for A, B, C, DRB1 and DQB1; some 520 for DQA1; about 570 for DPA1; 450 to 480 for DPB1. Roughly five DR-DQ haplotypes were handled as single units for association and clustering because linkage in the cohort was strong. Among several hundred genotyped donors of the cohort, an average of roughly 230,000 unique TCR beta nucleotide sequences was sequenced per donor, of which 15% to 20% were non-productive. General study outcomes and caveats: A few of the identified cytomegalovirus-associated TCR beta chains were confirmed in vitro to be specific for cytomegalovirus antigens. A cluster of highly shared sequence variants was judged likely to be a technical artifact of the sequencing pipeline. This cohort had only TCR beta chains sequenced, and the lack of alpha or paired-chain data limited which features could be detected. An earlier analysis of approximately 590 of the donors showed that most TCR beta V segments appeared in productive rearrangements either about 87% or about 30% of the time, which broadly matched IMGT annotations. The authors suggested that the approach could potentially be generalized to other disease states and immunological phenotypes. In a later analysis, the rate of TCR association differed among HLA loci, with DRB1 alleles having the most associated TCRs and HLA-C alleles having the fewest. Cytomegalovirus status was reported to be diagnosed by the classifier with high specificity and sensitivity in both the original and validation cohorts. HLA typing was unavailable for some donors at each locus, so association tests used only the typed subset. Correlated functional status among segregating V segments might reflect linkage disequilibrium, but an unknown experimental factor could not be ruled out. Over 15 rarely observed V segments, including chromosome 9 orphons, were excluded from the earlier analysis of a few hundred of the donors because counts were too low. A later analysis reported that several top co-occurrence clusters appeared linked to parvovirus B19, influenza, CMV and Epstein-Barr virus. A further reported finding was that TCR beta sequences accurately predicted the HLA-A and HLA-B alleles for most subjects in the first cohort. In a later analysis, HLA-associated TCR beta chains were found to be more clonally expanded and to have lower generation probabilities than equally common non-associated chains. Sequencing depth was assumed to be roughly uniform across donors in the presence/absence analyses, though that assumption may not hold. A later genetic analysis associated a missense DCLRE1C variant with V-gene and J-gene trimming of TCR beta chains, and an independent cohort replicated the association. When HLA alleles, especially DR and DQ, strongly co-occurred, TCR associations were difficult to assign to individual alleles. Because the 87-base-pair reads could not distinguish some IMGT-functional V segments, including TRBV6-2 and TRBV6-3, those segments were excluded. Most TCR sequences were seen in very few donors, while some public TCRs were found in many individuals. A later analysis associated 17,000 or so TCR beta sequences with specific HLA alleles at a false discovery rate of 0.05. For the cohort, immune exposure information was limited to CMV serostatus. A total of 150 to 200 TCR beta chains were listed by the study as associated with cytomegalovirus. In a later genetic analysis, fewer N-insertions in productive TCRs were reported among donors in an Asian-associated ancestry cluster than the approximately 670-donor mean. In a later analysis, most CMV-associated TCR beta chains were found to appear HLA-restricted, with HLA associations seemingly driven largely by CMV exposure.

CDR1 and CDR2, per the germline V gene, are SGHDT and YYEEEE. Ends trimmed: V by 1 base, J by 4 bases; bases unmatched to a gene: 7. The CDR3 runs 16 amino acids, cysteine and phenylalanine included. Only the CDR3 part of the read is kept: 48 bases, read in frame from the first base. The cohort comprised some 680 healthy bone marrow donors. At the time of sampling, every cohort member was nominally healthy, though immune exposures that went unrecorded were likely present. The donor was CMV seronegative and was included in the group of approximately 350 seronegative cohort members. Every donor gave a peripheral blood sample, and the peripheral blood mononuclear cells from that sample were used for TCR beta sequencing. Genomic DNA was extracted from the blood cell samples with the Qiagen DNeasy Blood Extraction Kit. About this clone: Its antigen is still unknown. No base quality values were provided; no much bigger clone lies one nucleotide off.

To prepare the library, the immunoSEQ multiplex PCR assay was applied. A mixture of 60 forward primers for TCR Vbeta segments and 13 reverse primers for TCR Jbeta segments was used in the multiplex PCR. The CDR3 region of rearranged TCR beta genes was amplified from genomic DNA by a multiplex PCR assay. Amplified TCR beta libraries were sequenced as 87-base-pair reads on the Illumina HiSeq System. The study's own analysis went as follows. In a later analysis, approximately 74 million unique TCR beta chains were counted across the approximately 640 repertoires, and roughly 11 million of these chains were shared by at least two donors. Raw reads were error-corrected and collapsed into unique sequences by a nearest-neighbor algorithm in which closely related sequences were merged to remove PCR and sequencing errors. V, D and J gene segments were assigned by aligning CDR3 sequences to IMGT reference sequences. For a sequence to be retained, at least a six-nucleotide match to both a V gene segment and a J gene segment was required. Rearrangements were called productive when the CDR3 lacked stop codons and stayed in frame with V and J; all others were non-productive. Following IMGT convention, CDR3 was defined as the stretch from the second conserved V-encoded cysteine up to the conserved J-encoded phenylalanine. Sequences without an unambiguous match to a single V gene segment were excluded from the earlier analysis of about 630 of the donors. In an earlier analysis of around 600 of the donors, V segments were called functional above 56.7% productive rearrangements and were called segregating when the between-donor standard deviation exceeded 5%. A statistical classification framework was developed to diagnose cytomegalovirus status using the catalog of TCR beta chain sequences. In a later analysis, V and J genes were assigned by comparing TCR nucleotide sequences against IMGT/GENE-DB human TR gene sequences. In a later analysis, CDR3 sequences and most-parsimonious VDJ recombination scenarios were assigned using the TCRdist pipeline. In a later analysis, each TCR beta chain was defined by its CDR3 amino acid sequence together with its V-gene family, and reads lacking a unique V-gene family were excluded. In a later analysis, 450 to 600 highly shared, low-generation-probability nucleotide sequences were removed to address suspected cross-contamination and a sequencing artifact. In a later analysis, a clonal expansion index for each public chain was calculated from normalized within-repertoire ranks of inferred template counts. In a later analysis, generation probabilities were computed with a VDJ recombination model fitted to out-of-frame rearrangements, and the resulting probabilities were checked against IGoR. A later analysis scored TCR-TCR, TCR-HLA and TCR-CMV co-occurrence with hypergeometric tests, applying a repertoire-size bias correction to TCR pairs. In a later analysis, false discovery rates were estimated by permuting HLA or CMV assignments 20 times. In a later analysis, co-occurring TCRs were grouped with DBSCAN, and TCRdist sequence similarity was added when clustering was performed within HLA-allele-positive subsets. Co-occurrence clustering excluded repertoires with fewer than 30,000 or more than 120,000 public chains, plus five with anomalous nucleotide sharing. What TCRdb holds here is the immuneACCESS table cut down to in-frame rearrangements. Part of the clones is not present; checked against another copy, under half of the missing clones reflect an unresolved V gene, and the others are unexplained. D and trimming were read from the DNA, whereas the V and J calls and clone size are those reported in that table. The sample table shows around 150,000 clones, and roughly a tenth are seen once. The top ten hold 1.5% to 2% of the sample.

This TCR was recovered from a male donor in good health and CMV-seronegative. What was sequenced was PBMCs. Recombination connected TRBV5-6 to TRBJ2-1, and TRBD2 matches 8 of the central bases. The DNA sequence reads TGTGCCAGCAGCTTGCTACGGGGGGGTAAATACAATGAGCAGTTCTTC. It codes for CASSLLRGGKYNEQFF.